The following is a T cell receptor beta chain sequence with its context. As handled by the study authors: Reference gene primer amplification yielded estimated nucleated cell counts. Only in-frame clones appear in the TCRdb table, and some are missing; sequencing was by immunoSEQ multiplex PCR. V and J calls and clone size are copied from that table; D and trimming were computed from the DNA. The table records roughly 250,000 clones, under 95% of them present only once. The data belong to a study of blood T cell repertoires in COVID-19. At the level of the study: COVID-19 samples, acute and convalescent, were from the United States, Italy and Spain. The analysed material was cDNA or gDNA that came from T cells, B-cell-depleted T cells, or PBMCs.

CDR1 and CDR2 from the germline V gene are LNHDA and SQIVND (reference sequence). Trimming left V 2 bases short and J 0 bases short, with 11 bases between. CDR3 length: 16 amino acids. Everyone who took part was 18 to 89 years old, and they came from fewer than 25 US areas. The TCR originated in a woman younger than 30 who had recovered from COVID-19. This rearrangement joins TRBV19 to TRBJ1-5; the D gene is possibly TRBD1 (6 bases). Sequenced input: PBMCs or T cells enriched from blood (not recorded which). The CDR3 DNA sequence: TGTGCCAGTAGTATATTGTTACAGGGTAGCAATCAGCCCCAGCATTTT. The encoded protein is CASSILLQGSNQPQHF.